The 14 T cell receptor beta chains below come from one sample, sequenced in a study of T cells in Graves' hyperthyroidism and ophthalmopathy. Using RNA transcripts as the source, TCR beta CDR3 regions were amplified. Primed by the HTBI set, a first-round RT-PCR was run on the TCR CDR3. One entry per CDR3 protein, called by TCRdb with MiXCR from the multiplex PCR reads. The sample has about 560,000 distinct CDR3 sequences, roughly 46% seen once. Material for sequencing was peripheral blood or thyroid tissue (not recorded which). The receptors originated from a woman younger than 35 with Graves' hyperthyroidism.

As regards this clonotype: A much more abundant neighbour one base away suggests this may be a read error. The J gene is TRBJ2-7, the V gene TRBV20-1; 10 bases fit TRBD2. The CDR3 loop spans 13 amino acids. CDR1 DFQATT and CDR2 SNEGSKA come from the germline V gene (reference sequence). CDR3 in DNA: TGCAATGCTCGGACTAGCGGTGCCTACGAGCAGTACTTC. It codes for CNARTSGAYEQYF.

This clonotype was detected only once. The chain carries TRBV4-1 and TRBJ2-2; a weak D match, TRBD2 (5 bases). The CDR3 length is 15 residues. Germline loops: CDR1 MGHRA, CDR2 YSYEKL. Trimming left V 4 bases short and J 1 base short, with 10 bases between. CDR3 coding DNA: TGCGCCAGCAGCCTCCGACGGGAGAACACCGGGGAGCTGTTTTTT. Protein product: CASSLRRENTGELFF.

This clonotype was recorded many times. The chain is built from TRBV24-1 and TRBJ2-7; 8 nucleotides match TRBD2. The CDR3 is 14 residues long. Germline V gene sequence: CDR1 KGHDR, CDR2 SFDVKD. V gave up 6 bases and J gave up 5 bases; unmatched junction bases: 8. The CDR3 is CATSRSGSINEQYF. CDR3 nucleotides: TGTGCCACCAGTCGAAGCGGGAGCATCAACGAGCAGTACTTC.

V usage is TRBV6-1 and J usage is TRBJ1-1; D might be TRBD1 (5 bases). Germline CDR1 reads MNHNS; CDR2 reads SASEGT. The CDR3 contains 14 residues. With 7 bases removed from V and 0 bases from J, the gap between germline ends came to 12 bases. CDR3: CASTKGLMNTEAFF. CDR3 DNA: TGTGCCAGCACCAAGGGACTGATGAACACTGAAGCTTTCTTT.

This clonotype was counted only a few times. V is TRBV7-9 and J is TRBJ1-5; D might be TRBD1 (5 bases). Germline loops: CDR1 SEHNR, CDR2 FQNEAQ (reference sequence). V lost 5 bases to trimming and J lost 0 bases, with 14 bases between them. The CDR3 runs 16 residues. CDR3 nucleotide sequence: TGTGCCAGCAGCCGGGGACCCGACTATAGCAATCAGCCCCAGCATTTT. It encodes CASSRGPDYSNQPQHF.

This clonotype was detected only once. The genes are TRBV20-1 and TRBJ2-2, with D possibly TRBD1 on 6 matching bases. CDR3 length equals 16 residues. In germline, CDR1 is DFQATT, CDR2 SNEGSKA (reference sequence). Trimming left V 6 bases short and J 2 bases short, with 19 bases between. DNA of the CDR3: TGCAGTGCCACCGAGAAAAGGGACACCAACACCGGGGAGCTGTTTTTT. It yields the protein CSATEKRDTNTGELFF.

This clonotype was seen a handful of times. The chain is built from TRBV2 and TRBJ1-2; D is ambiguous. The CDR3 consists of 16 residues. V was shortened by 5 bases and J by 6 bases, with 22 bases between the two germline ends. Germline CDR1 and CDR2: SNHLY and FYNNEI. The CDR3 DNA reads as TGTGCCAGCAGTCCGGACCTTCTAAGGAATGAAAATGGCTACACCTTC. Translating it yields CASSPDLLRNENGYTF. The complete variable domain, with remaining parts taken from reference TRBV2 and TRBJ1-2, reads EPEVTQTPSHQVTQMGQEVILRCVPISNHLYFYWYRQILGQKVEFLVSFYNNEISEKSEIFDDQFSVERPDGSNFTLKIRSTKLEDSAMYFCASSPDLLRNENGYTFGSGTRLTVV.

This clonotype was counted many times. This chain joins TRBV25-1 and TRBJ1-2, with D maybe TRBD1 (5 bases). Germline CDR1 MGHDK, CDR2 SYGVNS. CDR3 length: 14 residues. Trimming removed 9 bases from V and 8 bases from J, with 22 bases in between. CDR3 amino acids: CARRDPARERGYTF. The CDR3 DNA reads TGTGCCAGGCGGGACCCGGCCCGAGAAAGAGGCTACACCTTC.

The gene calls are TRBV19 and TRBJ1-5; TRBD1 matches 8 bases. The junction had 9 bases not matched to a gene; V was cut back by 2 bases and J by 6 bases. The V gene's germline CDR1 is LNHDA and CDR2 SQIVND (reference sequence). This CDR3 has 16 residues. DNA for the CDR3: TGTGCCAGTAGTATACCAATAGGACAGGGAGGTCAGCCCCAGCATTTT. Translation: CASSIPIGQGGQPQHF.

This rearrangement joins TRBV10-3 to TRBJ2-5; 7 nucleotides agree with TRBD1. From germline, CDR1 is ENHRY and CDR2 SYGVKD. The CDR3 is made up of 14 amino acids. Losses at the gene ends were 5 bases for V and 2 bases for J; bases not matched to a gene: 5. The CDR3 sequence is CAISWPGQQETQYF. The CDR3 DNA sequence: TGTGCCATCAGTTGGCCGGGACAGCAAGAGACCCAGTACTTC.

This clonotype was seen at least ten times. This chain joins TRBV7-2 and TRBJ2-5; tentative D call: TRBD2 (6 bases). Germline V gene lookup returns CDR1 SGHTA and CDR2 FQGNSA. CDR3 size: 14 residues. Trimming took 2 bases from V and 1 from J, leaving 8 bases between them. The CDR3 loop is CASSLSSGQETQYF. Written as DNA, the CDR3 is TGTGCCAGCAGCTTAAGTAGCGGCCAAGAGACCCAGTACTTC.

V is TRBV20-1 and J is TRBJ2-2, with D perhaps matching TRBD2 (6 bases). Trimming removed 5 bases from V and 0 bases from J, with 13 bases in between. Germline V lookup: CDR1 DFQATT, CDR2 SNEGSKA (reference sequence). The CDR3 has 15 amino acids. The CDR3 sequence: CSAVPRGTNTGELFF. As DNA, the CDR3 is TGCAGTGCTGTCCCTCGCGGGACGAACACCGGGGAGCTGTTTTTT.

This chain links TRBV20-1 with TRBJ2-5; TRBD2 agrees at 7 bases. The ends lost 5 bases at V and 5 bases at J; junction bases unmatched: 14. The CDR3 is made up of 15 amino acids. The germline V gene has CDR1 DFQATT and CDR2 SNEGSKA (reference sequence). The CDR3 DNA reads as TGCAGTGCTGGGCCCAGGACTAGTGAATTCGAGACCCAGTACTTC. Translating it yields CSAGPRTSEFETQYF.

This clonotype was seen many times. This chain joins TRBV7-9 and TRBJ2-7, with D hard to call. The CDR3 totals 13 residues. Germline V CDR1 and CDR2: SEHNR, FQNEAQ (reference sequence). The V end lost 5 bases, the J end lost 1 base, and 9 bases lay between the germline ends. This CDR3 reads CASSVSPSYEQYF. CDR3 bases: TGTGCCAGCAGCGTAAGCCCATCCTACGAGCAGTACTTC.